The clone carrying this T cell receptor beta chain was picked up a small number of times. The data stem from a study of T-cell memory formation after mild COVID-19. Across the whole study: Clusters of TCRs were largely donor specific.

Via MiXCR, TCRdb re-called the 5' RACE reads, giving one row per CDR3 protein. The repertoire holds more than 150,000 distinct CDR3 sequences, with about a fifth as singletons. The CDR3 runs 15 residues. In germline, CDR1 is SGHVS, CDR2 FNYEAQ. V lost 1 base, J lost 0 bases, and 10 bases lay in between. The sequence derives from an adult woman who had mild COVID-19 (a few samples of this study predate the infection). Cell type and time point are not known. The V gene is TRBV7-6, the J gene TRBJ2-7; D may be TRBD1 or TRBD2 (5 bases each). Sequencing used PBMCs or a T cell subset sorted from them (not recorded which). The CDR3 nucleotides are TGTGCCAGCAGCTTAGGAGGGGTGAGCTCCTACGAGCAGTACTTC. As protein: CASSLGGVSSYEQYF.